This is a list of T cell receptor beta chains from one sample in a study of Graves' ophthalmopathy and Graves' hyperthyroidism. TCRdb recomputed calls from the multiplex PCR reads with MiXCR, one row per CDR3 protein. Of some 160,000 distinct CDR3 sequences detected, 39% appear once; the ten largest clones hold roughly 9%. Specimen: peripheral blood. The receptors were sampled from a man under 40 with Graves' ophthalmopathy. CDR3s include the opening cysteine and the closing phenylalanine or tryptophan. The D gene is left open where the match is weak. The size field is filled for only some rows; it gives once, few, many or a size class.

clone_size j_call v_call d_call cdr3_nt cdr3_aa
NA TRBJ2-7 TRBV11-3 TRBD2 TGTGCCAGCAGCTTTTACGCTAGCGGGAGCAACGAGCAGTACTTC CASSFYASGSNEQYF
NA TRBJ1-5 TRBV6-2/TRBV6-3 NA TGTGCCAGCAGTTACTCCTCTTTTGGACAGACTACACAGCCCCAGCATTTT CASSYSSFGQTTQPQHF
medium-sized TRBJ1-1 TRBV6-5 NA TGTGCCAGCAGTTACTCGCAGAACCAGAACACTGAAGCTTTCTTT CASSYSQNQNTEAFF
many TRBJ2-4 TRBV6-5 TRBD2 TGTGCCAGCAGTTACTCGACTAGCGGGAGTTCCAAAAACATTCAGTACTTC CASSYSTSGSSKNIQYF
many TRBJ2-7 TRBV10-3 NA TGTGCCATCAGTGATAGTATCGGGACAACAAGCTACGAGCAGTACTTC CAISDSIGTTSYEQYF
NA TRBJ2-7 TRBV28 TRBD2 TGTGCCAGCACCCTGTTACTAGCGGGTGAGCAGTACTTC CASTLLLAGEQYF
NA TRBJ2-5 TRBV15 TRBD2 TGTGCCACCAGTGCGGGAGAGGTTTGGGAGACCCAGTACTTC CATSAGEVWETQYF
many TRBJ2-7 TRBV20-1 NA TGCAGTGCTAGCGGGAGTTACTCCTACGAGCAGTACTTC CSASGSYSYEQYF
NA TRBJ1-2 TRBV20-1 NA TGCAGTGCTAGAGATTGGGAAAGGGGGACGGATGGCTACACCTTC CSARDWERGTDGYTF
many TRBJ2-7 TRBV30 NA TGTGCCTGGAGAAAGTGGGACTGGAGCTCCTACGAGCAGTACTTC CAWRKWDWSSYEQYF
NA TRBJ1-1 TRBV3-1 TRBD1 TGTGCCAGCAGCCAAGAGACAGGGGGGACTGAAGCTTTCTTT CASSQETGGTEAFF
NA TRBJ2-5 TRBV6-1 NA TGTGCCAGCAGTCCAAGGGCCTTGAGGCACCTCCAAGAGACCCAGTACTTC CASSPRALRHLQETQYF
NA TRBJ2-5 TRBV19 TRBD1 TGTGCCAGTAGTATTTTAGGACAGGGTCTTCAGACCCAGTACTTC CASSILGQGLQTQYF
many TRBJ2-7 TRBV6-2/TRBV6-3 NA TGTGCCAGCGACAGTACGGCGGGATACGAGCAGTACTTC CASDSTAGYEQYF
many TRBJ2-7 TRBV7-9 NA TGTGCCAGCAGCCCATGGGACTACGAGCAGTACTTC CASSPWDYEQYF
NA TRBJ2-7 TRBV6-1 TRBD2 TGTGCCAGCAGCCAGACCGGACTAGCTCTGTACGAGCAGTACTTC CASSQTGLALYEQYF
NA TRBJ1-1 TRBV7-8 TRBD1 TGTGCCAGCAGCGACCGACGCCAGGGGGTCGGGACGAACACTGAAGCTTTCTTT CASSDRRQGVGTNTEAFF
many TRBJ1-5 TRBV19 NA TGTGCCAGTAGTATAGATTTTCGGGACCCCCAGCATTTT CASSIDFRDPQHF
NA TRBJ2-7 TRBV6-2/TRBV6-3 TRBD2 TGTGCCAGCAGTTCACCGGGACTAGCAACCTACGAGCAGTACTTC CASSSPGLATYEQYF
NA TRBJ2-7 TRBV28 TRBD1 TGTGCCAGCGGACCTATAGACAGGGGATACGAGCAGTACTTC CASGPIDRGYEQYF
few TRBJ2-4 TRBV28 NA TGTGCCAGCAGTCCGTGGACCAGCCCGGACATTCAGTACTTC CASSPWTSPDIQYF
many TRBJ1-1 TRBV30 NA TGTGCCTGGAGCAAGAGAATGAACACTGAAGCTTTCTTT CAWSKRMNTEAFF